This TCR beta chain was documented in a study of cytomegalovirus exposure and HLA in healthy donors (dated by TCRdb to about 2017). A note on the overall study: An earlier analysis of 587 of the donors reported about 300 Gb of sequence data and around 100 million unique TCR beta sequences obtained from some 170 million T cells. An early release covering roughly 580 HLA-typed donors comprised approximately 290 gigabases of sequencing data and around 86 million unique TCR sequences. Of the roughly 420 genotyped donors, approximately 81% were placed in the genetic ancestry cluster associated with self-reported Caucasian donors. The study was designed to test whether signatures of past pathogen exposure could be identified by cataloging public T cell receptors. The study used immunosequencing to profile the T cell repertoires of more than 650 subjects and linked those repertoires to cytomegalovirus serostatus. Besides the first cohort of roughly 660 subjects, a separate validation cohort made up of 120 different subjects was used. The study combined high-throughput TCR immunosequencing, statistical association of individual TCRs with disease status, and machine learning to predict cytomegalovirus infection status. In a later analysis, previously published TCR beta repertoires from more than 500 donors were re-analyzed and high-resolution HLA genotyping was added so that TCR occurrence patterns could be studied. Rather than drawing on any new phenotypic data, the later analysis identified candidate immune exposures from TCR beta sequences and the way those sequences occurred across donors. In an earlier analysis of 500 to 650 of the donors, high-throughput TCR beta sequencing was used to judge whether each TCR beta V gene segment behaved as functional or pseudogenic. Alongside the repertoire data, information on donor age, sex, ethnicity and CMV serostatus was compiled. Genome-wide SNP genotypes for about 60% of the 666 donors were used in a later genetic analysis, which treated that subset as a discovery cohort. All discovery cohort repertoires had been generated on a single sequencing platform. Both class I and class II loci were covered by HLA typing, at four-digit resolution. The number of typed donors differed by locus: roughly 629-630 for A, B, C, DRB1 and DQB1; 522 for DQA1; fewer than 610 for DPA1; and around 470 for DPB1. Because of strong linkage in the cohort, roughly five DR-DQ haplotypes were treated as single units for association and clustering. Among a few hundred genotyped donors of the cohort, an average of roughly 240,000 unique TCR beta nucleotide sequences were sequenced per donor, roughly a sixth of them non-productive. Overall study results and their limits: When HLA alleles, especially DR and DQ, strongly co-occurred, TCR associations were difficult to assign to individual alleles. Correlated functional status among segregating V segments might be attributable to linkage disequilibrium, but an unknown experimental factor could not be ruled out. The classifier was reported to diagnose cytomegalovirus status with high specificity and sensitivity in both the original and validation cohorts. According to the authors, the approach could potentially be generalized to other disease states and immunological phenotypes. In a later genetic analysis, a missense DCLRE1C variant was associated with V-gene and J-gene trimming of TCR beta chains, and the association was replicated in an independent cohort. A later analysis found that TCR association rates varied across HLA loci, with DRB1 alleles showing the most associated TCRs and HLA-C alleles the fewest. The only immune exposure information available for the cohort was CMV serostatus. Most TCR sequences were observed very rarely across donors, whereas some public TCRs were present in many individuals. A later analysis associated roughly 17,000 TCR beta sequences with specific HLA alleles at a false discovery rate of 0.05. A group of highly shared sequence variants was considered likely to be a technical artifact of the sequencing pipeline. Roughly 17 rarely observed V segments, including chromosome 9 orphons, were excluded from the earlier analysis of a few hundred of the donors because counts were too low. In a later genetic analysis, fewer N-insertions in productive TCRs were reported among donors in an Asian-associated ancestry cluster than the roughly 700-donor mean. Several of the top co-occurrence clusters appeared to be linked to parvovirus B19, influenza, CMV and Epstein-Barr virus, according to a later analysis. A later analysis found that most CMV-associated TCR beta chains appeared HLA-restricted, with HLA associations seemingly driven largely by CMV exposure. An earlier analysis of some 590 of the donors showed that most TCR beta V segments appeared in productive rearrangements either about 87% or about 30% of the time, which broadly matched IMGT annotations. A later analysis found that HLA-associated TCR beta chains were more clonally expanded and had lower generation probabilities than equally common non-associated chains. Some IMGT-functional V segments, including TRBV6-2 and TRBV6-3, could not be distinguished by the 87-base-pair reads and were therefore excluded. The study listed 150 to 200 TCR beta chains as associated with cytomegalovirus. A further reported finding was that TCR beta sequences accurately predicted the HLA-A and HLA-B alleles for most subjects in the first cohort. HLA typing was unavailable for some donors at each locus, so association tests used only the typed subset. The presence/absence analyses assumed that sequencing depth was roughly uniform across donors, and that assumption may not be true. In vitro tests confirmed that a few of the cytomegalovirus-associated TCR beta chains recognize cytomegalovirus antigens. The cohort was sequenced for TCR beta chains only, and without alpha or paired-chain data the features that could be detected were limited.

Libraries came from the immunoSEQ multiplex PCR assay. A mixture of 60 forward primers for TCR Vbeta segments and 13 reverse primers for TCR Jbeta segments was used in the multiplex PCR. The CDR3 region of rearranged TCR beta genes was amplified from genomic DNA with a multiplex PCR assay. On the Illumina HiSeq System, the amplified TCR beta libraries were sequenced as 87-base-pair reads. The original pipeline was this. A later analysis tallied around 82 million unique TCR beta chains across the 700 or so repertoires, and some 12 million of those chains were shared by two or more donors. Raw reads were error-corrected and collapsed into unique sequences by a nearest-neighbor algorithm in which closely related sequences were merged to remove PCR and sequencing errors. CDR3 sequences were aligned to IMGT reference sequences to assign V, D and J gene segments. For a sequence to be retained, a match of at least six nucleotides to both a V gene segment and a J gene segment was required. Rearrangements were called productive when the CDR3 lacked stop codons and stayed in frame with V and J; all others were non-productive. CDR3 was defined according to IMGT convention as the region running from the second conserved V-encoded cysteine to the conserved J-encoded phenylalanine. Sequences without an unambiguous match to a single V gene segment were excluded from the earlier analysis of several hundred of the donors. An earlier analysis of over 450 of the donors classified V segments as functional when productive rearrangements were above 56.7% and as segregating when the standard deviation between donors was above 5%. A statistical classification framework was developed to diagnose cytomegalovirus status using the catalog of TCR beta chain sequences. In a later analysis, TCR nucleotide sequences were compared against IMGT/GENE-DB human TR gene sequences so that V and J genes could be assigned. In a later analysis, CDR3 sequences and most-parsimonious VDJ recombination scenarios were assigned using the TCRdist pipeline. In a later analysis, each TCR beta chain was defined by its CDR3 amino acid sequence together with its V-gene family, and reads without a unique V-gene family were excluded. As a way to deal with suspected cross-contamination and a sequencing artifact, a later analysis dropped 450 to 600 nucleotide sequences that were highly shared and had low generation probability. In a later analysis, a clonal expansion index for each public chain was calculated from normalized within-repertoire ranks of inferred template counts. In a later analysis, generation probabilities were computed using a VDJ recombination model fitted to out-of-frame rearrangements, and the results were checked against IGoR. Hypergeometric tests were used in a later analysis to score TCR-TCR, TCR-HLA and TCR-CMV co-occurrence, with a repertoire-size bias correction applied to the TCR pairs. In a later analysis, false discovery rates were estimated by permuting HLA or CMV assignments 20 times. In a later analysis, co-occurring TCRs were grouped using DBSCAN, with TCRdist sequence similarity added in when clustering inside HLA-allele-positive subsets. Co-occurrence clustering excluded repertoires with fewer than 30,000 or more than 120,000 public chains, plus five with anomalous nucleotide sharing. TCRdb limited this immuneACCESS table to in-frame rearrangements with V and J called. A share of clones is missing; checked studies link under half to unresolved V genes, and the rest is unexplained. The V and J calls and clone size come from that table; D and trimming were worked out from the DNA. This sample lists 95,000 to 120,000 clones; 67% were detected once. Of the sample, about 8% falls within the top ten clones.

The cohort comprised 666 healthy bone marrow donors. At the time of sampling, every cohort member was nominally healthy, though immune exposures that went unrecorded were likely present. The donor tested CMV seropositive, placing the donor among the 290 or so seropositive members of the cohort. A peripheral blood sample was provided by each donor, and peripheral blood mononuclear cells were used for TCR beta sequencing. The Qiagen DNeasy Blood Extraction Kit was used to extract genomic DNA from the blood cell samples. As for this clone: Its antigen target is currently unknown. It has no much larger one-base neighbor in the sample; base qualities were not kept.

The CDR3 starts with the cysteine, ends with the phenylalanine, and has 16 residues. Only CDR3 DNA is held: 48 bases, read in frame from base 1. CDR1 is given as SGHNT and CDR2 as YENEEA, both from the germline V gene. The junction carries 20 bases between V and J, which are trimmed by 7 bases and 2 bases respectively. The sequence was obtained from a man younger than 35 in good health and CMV-seropositive. The rearrangement combines TRBV11-3 with TRBJ2-5, and the D gene may be TRBD1, 5 bases matching. Input material: PBMCs. For the CDR3, the sequence is CASTPGAGRAQETQYF. The nucleotide sequence is given as TGTGCCAGCACCCCAGGTGCAGGCAGGGCACAAGAGACCCAGTACTTC.